A selection of T cell receptor beta chains follows, all from one sample in a study of blood T cell repertoires in COVID-19. Data came from immunoSEQ multiplex PCR; TCRdb stores just in-frame clones and leaves some out. The sample carries 200,000 to 250,000 clones, around nine tenths recorded once. Source material: peripheral blood. The receptor source for this set is a woman aged 70-85 years with active or convalescent COVID-19. Both conserved end residues are trimmed from each CDR3. The order of the fields is CDR3 protein, J gene, clone size, D gene, V gene. The D gene is left open where the match is weak. Size is stated for part of the rows, as once, few or many counts, or as a class when the clone is expanded.

CDR3 protein: ASSLTTGGLEAF
J gene: TRBJ1-1
clone size: .
D gene: .
V gene: TRBV11-2

CDR3 protein: ASADRATNLEAF
J gene: TRBJ1-1
clone size: .
D gene: TRBD1
V gene: TRBV5-1

CDR3 protein: VSSFPTGRGYGYT
J gene: TRBJ1-2
clone size: .
D gene: TRBD1
V gene: TRBV5-4

CDR3 protein: ATSRDPSNQPQH
J gene: TRBJ1-5
clone size: .
D gene: .
V gene: TRBV15

CDR3 protein: ASSQGSNQPQH
J gene: TRBJ1-5
clone size: .
D gene: .
V gene: TRBV6-5

CDR3 protein: ASSLFRGTNEKLF
J gene: TRBJ1-4
clone size: .
D gene: .
V gene: TRBV5-1

CDR3 protein: ATSDSKGQGGSYEQY
J gene: TRBJ2-7
clone size: .
D gene: TRBD1
V gene: TRBV24-1

CDR3 protein: ASSLVRGQPH
J gene: TRBJ1-5
clone size: .
D gene: .
V gene: TRBV7-8

CDR3 protein: ASSEEVREKLF
J gene: TRBJ1-4
clone size: .
D gene: .
V gene: TRBV2

CDR3 protein: ASRDSNQPQH
J gene: TRBJ1-5
clone size: .
D gene: .
V gene: TRBV6-5

CDR3 protein: ASSSGASNQPQH
J gene: TRBJ1-5
clone size: .
D gene: .
V gene: TRBV6-2/TRBV6-3

CDR3 protein: ASTRQGADYGYT
J gene: TRBJ1-2
clone size: .
D gene: TRBD1
V gene: TRBV19

CDR3 protein: ASSHDRTNYGYT
J gene: TRBJ1-2
clone size: .
D gene: .
V gene: TRBV4-3

CDR3 protein: ASSTGNHPEAF
J gene: TRBJ1-1
clone size: .
D gene: .
V gene: TRBV18

CDR3 protein: ASRTVNTEAF
J gene: TRBJ1-1
clone size: once
D gene: .
V gene: TRBV6-6

CDR3 protein: ASRPTLAGGNNEQF
J gene: TRBJ2-1
clone size: .
D gene: TRBD2
V gene: TRBV19

CDR3 protein: ASRLPGANTGELF
J gene: TRBJ2-2
clone size: once
D gene: .
V gene: TRBV27

CDR3 protein: ASSDWNEQF
J gene: TRBJ2-1
clone size: .
D gene: .
V gene: TRBV19

CDR3 protein: ASSQAGGDGYT
J gene: TRBJ1-2
clone size: .
D gene: .
V gene: TRBV4-3

CDR3 protein: ASSQEGGGSASGYT
J gene: TRBJ1-2
clone size: once
D gene: .
V gene: TRBV3-1/TRBV3-2

CDR3 protein: ASSIPTGTDTQY
J gene: TRBJ2-3
clone size: .
D gene: .
V gene: TRBV19

CDR3 protein: ASSLRTGGRYEQY
J gene: TRBJ2-7
clone size: .
D gene: TRBD1
V gene: TRBV5-1

CDR3 protein: ASSRLGGNSPLH
J gene: TRBJ1-6
clone size: .
D gene: .
V gene: TRBV6-2/TRBV6-3

CDR3 protein: ASLGTDPNYGYT
J gene: TRBJ1-2
clone size: .
D gene: TRBD1
V gene: TRBV19

CDR3 protein: SVALPLSYEQY
J gene: TRBJ2-7
clone size: .
D gene: .
V gene: TRBV29-1

CDR3 protein: ASAIRGTQY
J gene: TRBJ2-5
clone size: .
D gene: .
V gene: TRBV18

CDR3 protein: ATSSGEGHSGANVLT
J gene: TRBJ2-6
clone size: .
D gene: TRBD2
V gene: TRBV15

CDR3 protein: ASSSQGPYGYT
J gene: TRBJ1-2
clone size: .
D gene: .
V gene: TRBV27

CDR3 protein: ASSEQGRLGYT
J gene: TRBJ1-2
clone size: .
D gene: TRBD1
V gene: TRBV12-3/TRBV12-4

CDR3 protein: ASSLKGGVSYEQY
J gene: TRBJ2-7
clone size: few
D gene: .
V gene: TRBV5-4

CDR3 protein: SAPYYGYT
J gene: TRBJ1-2
clone size: .
D gene: .
V gene: TRBV20-1

CDR3 protein: AISESVGVSFFGYT
J gene: TRBJ1-2
clone size: .
D gene: .
V gene: TRBV10-3

CDR3 protein: ASSLGPKAF
J gene: TRBJ1-1
clone size: .
D gene: .
V gene: TRBV7-2

CDR3 protein: ASSSRPRGETQY
J gene: TRBJ2-5
clone size: .
D gene: .
V gene: TRBV7-8

CDR3 protein: ASISGGANKNSNQPQH
J gene: TRBJ1-5
clone size: .
D gene: TRBD1
V gene: TRBV28

CDR3 protein: ASSLASGGNSPLH
J gene: TRBJ1-6
clone size: .
D gene: TRBD1
V gene: TRBV7-2

CDR3 protein: ASSQSVGEQF
J gene: TRBJ2-1
clone size: .
D gene: .
V gene: TRBV3-1/TRBV3-2

CDR3 protein: ASSLRGRNTEAF
J gene: TRBJ1-1
clone size: .
D gene: .
V gene: TRBV6-5

CDR3 protein: ASSLEGANTEAF
J gene: TRBJ1-1
clone size: .
D gene: .
V gene: TRBV7-8

CDR3 protein: ASRPTGTYGYT
J gene: TRBJ1-2
clone size: .
D gene: .
V gene: TRBV12-3/TRBV12-4

CDR3 protein: ASSLAGFRSSYNSPLH
J gene: TRBJ1-6
clone size: .
D gene: .
V gene: TRBV27

CDR3 protein: ASSFPAGGNEQF
J gene: TRBJ2-1
clone size: .
D gene: .
V gene: TRBV27

CDR3 protein: ASSPDSSNQPQH
J gene: TRBJ1-5
clone size: .
D gene: .
V gene: TRBV7-3

CDR3 protein: ASSQDAGVNTEAF
J gene: TRBJ1-1
clone size: .
D gene: .
V gene: TRBV4-3

CDR3 protein: ASSLDEGASSYNEQF
J gene: TRBJ2-1
clone size: .
D gene: .
V gene: TRBV11-2

CDR3 protein: ASSHSDRGRDEKLF
J gene: TRBJ1-4
clone size: .
D gene: TRBD1
V gene: TRBV4-3

CDR3 protein: ASSRGWNYEQY
J gene: TRBJ2-7
clone size: .
D gene: .
V gene: TRBV5-1

CDR3 protein: ASSLDTYEQY
J gene: TRBJ2-7
clone size: .
D gene: .
V gene: TRBV5-1

CDR3 protein: ASTISGGAGETQY
J gene: TRBJ2-5
clone size: .
D gene: TRBD2
V gene: TRBV9

CDR3 protein: ASSQEPRAGTQH
J gene: TRBJ1-5
clone size: .
D gene: .
V gene: TRBV3-1/TRBV3-2

CDR3 protein: ASSQDRSHGYT
J gene: TRBJ1-2
clone size: .
D gene: .
V gene: TRBV16

CDR3 protein: ASSPQGANTGELF
J gene: TRBJ2-2
clone size: .
D gene: TRBD1
V gene: TRBV5-1

CDR3 protein: ASTAGFNTGELF
J gene: TRBJ2-2
clone size: .
D gene: .
V gene: TRBV6-5

CDR3 protein: ASSLADRNSPLH
J gene: TRBJ1-6
clone size: .
D gene: .
V gene: TRBV7-9

CDR3 protein: ASSTGSGNTIY
J gene: TRBJ1-3
clone size: .
D gene: .
V gene: TRBV27

CDR3 protein: ASSGQGDSSPLH
J gene: TRBJ1-6
clone size: .
D gene: TRBD1
V gene: TRBV9

CDR3 protein: ASSSRQIGDEQY
J gene: TRBJ2-7
clone size: .
D gene: .
V gene: TRBV6-2/TRBV6-3

CDR3 protein: ASSLGPQGAQETQY
J gene: TRBJ2-5
clone size: .
D gene: TRBD1
V gene: TRBV11-3

CDR3 protein: ASMAGVGGEQF
J gene: TRBJ2-1
clone size: .
D gene: TRBD2
V gene: TRBV2

CDR3 protein: ASSETPGQVNTEAF
J gene: TRBJ1-1
clone size: .
D gene: TRBD1
V gene: TRBV19